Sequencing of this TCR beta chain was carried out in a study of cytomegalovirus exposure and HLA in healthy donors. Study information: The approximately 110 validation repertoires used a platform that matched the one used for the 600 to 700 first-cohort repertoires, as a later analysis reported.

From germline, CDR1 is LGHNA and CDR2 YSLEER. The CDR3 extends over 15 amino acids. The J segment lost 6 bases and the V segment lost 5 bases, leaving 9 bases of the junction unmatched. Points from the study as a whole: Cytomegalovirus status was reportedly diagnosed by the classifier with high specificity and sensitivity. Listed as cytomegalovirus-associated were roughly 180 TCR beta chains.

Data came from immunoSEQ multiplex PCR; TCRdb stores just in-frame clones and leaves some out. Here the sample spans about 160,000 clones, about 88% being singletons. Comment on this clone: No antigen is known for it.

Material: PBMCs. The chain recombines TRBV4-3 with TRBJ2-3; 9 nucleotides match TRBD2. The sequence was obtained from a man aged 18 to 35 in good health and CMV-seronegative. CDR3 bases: TGCGCCAGCAGCGAAATAGCGGGAGTCGGGGATACGCAGTATTTT. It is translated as CASSEIAGVGDTQYF.